This is a list of T cell receptor beta chains from one sample in a study of cytomegalovirus exposure and HLA in healthy donors. Using immunoSEQ multiplex PCR, the repertoire was profiled, and TCRdb retains in-frame clones only, with some absent. The sample carries approximately 78,000 clones, 65% to 70% recorded once. Source material: PBMCs. Source of these receptors: a man aged 40-49 years in good health and CMV-seropositive. Both conserved end residues are part of each CDR3. Each record gives: clone size, V gene, J gene, D gene, CDR3 protein, CDR3 DNA. D genes are given only for firm matches. Only part of the rows carry a size: once, few, many, or a class if the clone is expanded.

size: -
V: TRBV28
J: TRBJ2-1
D: -
CDR3: CASSKEQGIMVDEQFF
DNA: TGTGCCAGCAGTAAGGAACAGGGTATAATGGTGGATGAGCAGTTCTTC

size: -
V: TRBV7-2
J: TRBJ2-2
D: TRBD1
CDR3: CASSLSTGTGELFF
DNA: TGTGCCAGCAGCTTATCGACAGGGACCGGGGAGCTGTTTTTT

size: once
V: TRBV19
J: TRBJ1-1
D: TRBD1
CDR3: CASTTPRGTGNTEAFF
DNA: TGTGCCAGTACCACACCTCGGGGGACAGGGAACACTGAAGCTTTCTTT

size: -
V: TRBV7-3
J: TRBJ2-6
D: TRBD1
CDR3: CASSSTTGLWANVLTF
DNA: TGTGCCAGCAGCTCGACGACAGGGCTCTGGGCCAACGTCCTGACTTTC

size: -
V: TRBV7-7
J: TRBJ2-7
D: TRBD1
CDR3: CASSLGTGYEQYF
DNA: TGTGCTAGCAGCTTAGGGACAGGATACGAGCAGTACTTC

size: -
V: TRBV4-2
J: TRBJ2-1
D: -
CDR3: CASSQDMVLASNEQFF
DNA: TGTGCCAGCAGCCAAGATATGGTACTAGCAAGCAATGAGCAGTTCTTC

size: -
V: TRBV2
J: TRBJ1-1
D: -
CDR3: CAGLQEAFF
DNA: TGTGCCGGACTCCAGGAAGCTTTCTTT

size: -
V: TRBV4-3
J: TRBJ2-7
D: -
CDR3: CASSQDLVTYEQYF
DNA: TGCGCCAGCAGCCAAGATTTAGTGACCTACGAGCAGTACTTC

size: -
V: TRBV28
J: TRBJ1-5
D: -
CDR3: CASSPSKGHQPQHF
DNA: TGTGCCAGCAGTCCTTCAAAGGGGCATCAGCCCCAGCATTTT

size: -
V: TRBV10-3
J: TRBJ1-1
D: -
CDR3: CAISESRGSAEAFF
DNA: TGTGCCATCAGTGAGTCACGGGGGAGCGCTGAAGCTTTCTTT

size: -
V: TRBV7-6
J: TRBJ2-1
D: TRBD2
CDR3: CASSSGEGNEQFF
DNA: TGTGCCAGCAGTTCCGGGGAGGGGAATGAGCAGTTCTTC

size: -
V: TRBV9
J: TRBJ2-3
D: TRBD1
CDR3: CASSDRQGGTDTQYF
DNA: TGTGCCAGCAGCGACCGACAGGGTGGGACAGATACGCAGTATTTT

size: -
V: TRBV11-3
J: TRBJ2-7
D: TRBD1
CDR3: CASSFGQGSYEQYF
DNA: TGTGCCAGCAGCTTTGGACAGGGCTCCTACGAGCAGTACTTC

size: -
V: TRBV7-9
J: TRBJ2-5
D: -
CDR3: CASSLDREGFQETQYF
DNA: TGTGCCAGCAGCTTAGACAGGGAGGGATTTCAAGAGACCCAGTACTTC

size: -
V: TRBV28
J: TRBJ2-2
D: -
CDR3: CASSRNSHTGELFF
DNA: TGTGCCAGCAGTAGAAATAGCCACACCGGGGAGCTGTTTTTT

size: -
V: TRBV4-3
J: TRBJ2-7
D: -
CDR3: CASSQGGVFGSYEQYF
DNA: TGCGCCAGCAGCCAAGGGGGGGTTTTCGGGTCCTACGAGCAGTACTTC

size: -
V: TRBV10-3
J: TRBJ1-3
D: -
CDR3: CAISEQASGNTIYF
DNA: TGTGCCATCAGTGAACAGGCGTCTGGAAACACCATATATTTT

size: -
V: TRBV7-8
J: TRBJ1-6
D: TRBD1
CDR3: CASSFGDRGHSPLHF
DNA: TGTGCCAGCAGCTTTGGGGACAGGGGGCATTCACCCCTCCACTTT

size: few
V: TRBV4-3
J: TRBJ2-7
D: -
CDR3: CASSQVTGTSYEQYF
DNA: TGCGCCAGCAGCCAAGTCACAGGGACCTCCTACGAGCAGTACTTC

size: -
V: TRBV5-1
J: TRBJ2-1
D: TRBD2
CDR3: CASSQGLAGGNEQFF
DNA: TGCGCCAGCAGCCAAGGACTAGCGGGGGGGAATGAGCAGTTCTTC

size: -
V: TRBV9
J: TRBJ2-5
D: -
CDR3: CASSPNVGSETQYF
DNA: TGTGCCAGCAGCCCTAATGTCGGGTCAGAGACCCAGTACTTC

size: -
V: TRBV7-3
J: TRBJ2-1
D: TRBD1
CDR3: CASSSGQGDEQFF
DNA: TGTGCCAGCAGCTCCGGACAGGGAGATGAGCAGTTCTTC

size: few
V: TRBV2
J: TRBJ2-3
D: -
CDR3: CASLDNTDTQYF
DNA: TGTGCCAGCTTGGACAACACAGATACGCAGTATTTT

size: once
V: TRBV11-2
J: TRBJ1-1
D: -
CDR3: CASSLKGGTEAFF
DNA: TGTGCCAGCAGCTTAAAGGGAGGAACTGAAGCTTTCTTT

size: -
V: TRBV11-2
J: TRBJ2-3
D: TRBD2
CDR3: CASGPDGGADTQYF
DNA: TGTGCCAGTGGACCGGACGGGGGGGCAGATACGCAGTATTTT

size: -
V: TRBV6-5
J: TRBJ2-7
D: -
CDR3: CASSYIGQGYEQYF
DNA: TGTGCCAGCAGTTACATCGGGCAGGGCTACGAGCAGTACTTC

size: -
V: TRBV6-5
J: TRBJ1-1
D: -
CDR3: CASSPGQWLAEAFF
DNA: TGTGCCAGCAGCCCCGGACAGTGGCTCGCTGAAGCTTTCTTT

size: -
V: TRBV7-8
J: TRBJ2-7
D: TRBD1
CDR3: CASSLNPGTAYEQYF
DNA: TGTGCCAGCAGCCTCAATCCCGGGACAGCATACGAGCAGTACTTC

size: -
V: TRBV18
J: TRBJ1-5
D: TRBD1
CDR3: CASSQGENQPQHF
DNA: TGTGCCAGTTCCCAGGGGGAGAATCAGCCCCAGCATTTT

size: -
V: TRBV5-6
J: TRBJ1-3
D: -
CDR3: CASSLATTGNTIYF
DNA: TGTGCCAGCAGCTTGGCGACAACTGGAAACACCATATATTTT

size: -
V: TRBV2
J: TRBJ2-7
D: -
CDR3: CASSVSYEQYF
DNA: TGTGCCAGCAGTGTGTCCTACGAGCAGTACTTC

size: -
V: TRBV7-9
J: TRBJ1-2
D: -
CDR3: CASSFQNYGYTF
DNA: TGTGCCAGCAGCTTCCAGAACTATGGCTACACCTTC

size: -
V: TRBV5-1
J: TRBJ1-6
D: TRBD1
CDR3: CASSSGTALYNSPLHF
DNA: TGCGCCAGCAGCTCCGGGACAGCTTTATATAATTCACCCCTCCACTTT

size: once
V: TRBV10-3
J: TRBJ2-7
D: TRBD1
CDR3: CAISGDRGGQYF
DNA: TGTGCCATCAGTGGGGACAGGGGAGGGCAGTACTTC

size: few
V: TRBV10-3
J: TRBJ1-2
D: -
CDR3: CAISDPRETGYGYTF
DNA: TGTGCCATCAGTGACCCAAGGGAGACGGGGTATGGCTACACCTTC

size: -
V: TRBV11-2
J: TRBJ2-1
D: -
CDR3: CASSLGLYNEQFF
DNA: TGTGCCAGCAGCTTAGGCCTATACAATGAGCAGTTCTTC

size: few
V: TRBV7-9
J: TRBJ1-1
D: TRBD1
CDR3: CASSLVSGGPTEAFF
DNA: TGTGCCAGCAGCTTAGTGTCAGGGGGACCCACTGAAGCTTTCTTT

size: few
V: TRBV11-3
J: TRBJ2-2
D: TRBD2
CDR3: CASSLSSGGSGELFF
DNA: TGTGCCAGCAGCCTATCTAGCGGGGGCTCCGGGGAGCTGTTTTTT

size: -
V: TRBV7-9
J: TRBJ2-5
D: TRBD2
CDR3: CASSSTGTSGGAEETQYF
DNA: TGTGCCAGCAGCTCTACCGGGACTAGCGGGGGGGCCGAGGAGACCCAGTACTTC